Listed below are T cell receptor beta chains from one sample, sequenced in a study. Via MiXCR, TCRdb re-called the 5' RACE reads, giving one row per CDR3 protein. The sample holds about 32,000 distinct CDR3 sequences, 25% to 30% seen once. The sample comprised tumor-infiltrating Tregs sorted from the breast tumor. All receptors come from a female donor with breast cancer. The CDR3 runs from the conserved cysteine through the conserved F or W. Fields, in order: D gene, V gene, clone size, J gene, CDR3 DNA, CDR3 protein. D genes are given only for firm matches. Clone sizes are given selectively: once, few, many, or a class where the clone is expanded.

d_call: .; v_call: TRBV6-1; clone_size: medium-sized; j_call: TRBJ1-5; cdr3_nt: TGTGCCAGCAGTGAACTAGGGGGTTTTAGCAATCAGCCCCAGCATTTT; cdr3_aa: CASSELGGFSNQPQHF
d_call: .; v_call: TRBV21-1; clone_size: few; j_call: TRBJ2-7; cdr3_nt: TGTGCCAGCAGCAAAATGGGCTCTCCGAGCTCCTACGAGCAGTACTTC; cdr3_aa: CASSKMGSPSSYEQYF
d_call: .; v_call: TRBV6-5; clone_size: medium-sized; j_call: TRBJ1-6; cdr3_nt: TGTGCCAGCAGCCGGAACAGGGATAATTCACCCCTCCACTTT; cdr3_aa: CASSRNRDNSPLHF
d_call: .; v_call: TRBV6-5; clone_size: .; j_call: TRBJ1-2; cdr3_nt: TGTGCCAGCAGAAGAAACACGAGAAAGGGGGGCTATGGCAACACCTTC; cdr3_aa: CASRRNTRKGGYGNTF
d_call: .; v_call: TRBV24-1; clone_size: .; j_call: TRBJ2-1; cdr3_nt: TGTGCCACCAGTGATTTGAGGGACCTCAATGAGCCGTTCTTC; cdr3_aa: CATSDLRDLNEPFF
d_call: .; v_call: TRBV5-1; clone_size: .; j_call: TRBJ2-7; cdr3_nt: TGCGCCAGCAGCTTCGGACCCCGACACGAGCAGTACTTC; cdr3_aa: CASSFGPRHEQYF
d_call: .; v_call: TRBV15; clone_size: many; j_call: TRBJ1-2; cdr3_nt: TGTGCCACCAGCAGAGGAAGGGGTGAGGACTATGGCTACACCTTC; cdr3_aa: CATSRGRGEDYGYTF
d_call: .; v_call: TRBV11-3; clone_size: .; j_call: TRBJ1-1; cdr3_nt: TGTGCCAGCAGCTTAGATGGGACGGACACTGAAGCTTTCTTT; cdr3_aa: CASSLDGTDTEAFF
d_call: .; v_call: TRBV4-1; clone_size: medium-sized; j_call: TRBJ2-4; cdr3_nt: TGCGCCAGCAGCCCGCGGGACCGTTTAAAATTAGCCAAAAACATTCAGTACTTC; cdr3_aa: CASSPRDRLKLAKNIQYF
d_call: .; v_call: TRBV4-1; clone_size: many; j_call: TRBJ2-2; cdr3_nt: TGCGCCAGCAGCCAAGTTCGGGTAGCCGAGAACACCGGGGAGCTGTTTTTT; cdr3_aa: CASSQVRVAENTGELFF
d_call: .; v_call: TRBV7-6; clone_size: .; j_call: TRBJ2-7; cdr3_nt: TGTGCCAGCAGCTTATCCTCGTCACAGGCAGGAGAATATAACGAGCAGTACTTC; cdr3_aa: CASSLSSSQAGEYNEQYF
d_call: .; v_call: TRBV9; clone_size: many; j_call: TRBJ2-3; cdr3_nt: TGTGCCAGCAGCGCGGACTCGGGCACAGATACGCAGTATTTT; cdr3_aa: CASSADSGTDTQYF
d_call: TRBD1; v_call: TRBV20-1; clone_size: few; j_call: TRBJ1-1; cdr3_nt: TGCAGTGCCAGTAAGGGGGCGGGAACTGAAGCTTTCTTT; cdr3_aa: CSASKGAGTEAFF
d_call: .; v_call: TRBV24-1; clone_size: many; j_call: TRBJ1-5; cdr3_nt: TGTGCCACCAGTAAGGGCGGGAGCAATCAGCCCCAGCATTTT; cdr3_aa: CATSKGGSNQPQHF
d_call: .; v_call: TRBV24-1; clone_size: few; j_call: TRBJ1-2; cdr3_nt: TGTGCCACCAGTGACCTTGGGGGCTACACCTTC; cdr3_aa: CATSDLGGYTF
d_call: .; v_call: TRBV4-2; clone_size: medium-sized; j_call: TRBJ1-2; cdr3_nt: TGTGCCAGCAGCCAAGAGCGGCTTAACTATGGCTACACCTTC; cdr3_aa: CASSQERLNYGYTF
d_call: .; v_call: TRBV24-1; clone_size: .; j_call: TRBJ2-1; cdr3_nt: TGTGCCACCAGTGATTTAGGAGGGGATGAGCAGTTCTTC; cdr3_aa: CATSDLGGDEQFF
d_call: .; v_call: TRBV25-1; clone_size: .; j_call: TRBJ1-5; cdr3_nt: TGTGCCAGCAGTCGGATAGGGACGGAGCCCCAGCATTTT; cdr3_aa: CASSRIGTEPQHF
d_call: .; v_call: TRBV4-1; clone_size: many; j_call: TRBJ1-5; cdr3_nt: TGCGCCAGCAGCCGCGAAGACACCCTAAATCAGCCCCAGCATTTT; cdr3_aa: CASSREDTLNQPQHF
d_call: TRBD1; v_call: TRBV19; clone_size: many; j_call: TRBJ2-7; cdr3_nt: TGTGCCAGTAGCCAAAGGACAGGGGACGAGCAGTACTTC; cdr3_aa: CASSQRTGDEQYF
d_call: TRBD2; v_call: TRBV11-3; clone_size: many; j_call: TRBJ2-7; cdr3_nt: TGTGCCAGCAGCTTAGGGACTAGCGGGAGCGAGCAGTACTTC; cdr3_aa: CASSLGTSGSEQYF
d_call: TRBD2; v_call: TRBV3-1; clone_size: many; j_call: TRBJ2-7; cdr3_nt: TGTGCCAGCAGCCAAGCGAGCGGGGGACCCTACGAGCAGTACTTC; cdr3_aa: CASSQASGGPYEQYF
d_call: .; v_call: TRBV7-7; clone_size: few; j_call: TRBJ2-1; cdr3_nt: TGTGCCAGCAGCCCCGACAGGGAGGGATACAATGAGCAGTTCTTC; cdr3_aa: CASSPDREGYNEQFF
d_call: .; v_call: TRBV6-6; clone_size: many; j_call: TRBJ2-3; cdr3_nt: TGTGCCAGCACCACCCGCCGGGCAGCTAGCACAGATACGCAGTATTTT; cdr3_aa: CASTTRRAASTDTQYF
d_call: .; v_call: TRBV20-1; clone_size: many; j_call: TRBJ1-5; cdr3_nt: TGCAGTGCTAGAGACAAAAAGTCCGCCAACCGGCAGCCCCAGCATTTT; cdr3_aa: CSARDKKSANRQPQHF
d_call: TRBD2; v_call: TRBV6-5; clone_size: many; j_call: TRBJ2-4; cdr3_nt: TGTGCCAGCAGTTACGCTAGCGGGAGGCAAAACATTCAGTACTTC; cdr3_aa: CASSYASGRQNIQYF
d_call: TRBD1; v_call: TRBV7-9; clone_size: few; j_call: TRBJ2-7; cdr3_nt: TGTGCCAGCAGCGCCGGGACAGGGATGCGCGAGCAGTACTTC; cdr3_aa: CASSAGTGMREQYF
d_call: .; v_call: TRBV5-1; clone_size: many; j_call: TRBJ2-1; cdr3_nt: TGCGCCAGCAGCCAAAACCCGACTGGCAGCTCCTACAATGAGCAGTTCTTC; cdr3_aa: CASSQNPTGSSYNEQFF
d_call: .; v_call: TRBV29-1; clone_size: .; j_call: TRBJ1-1; cdr3_nt: TGCAGCGTTCGGCAGCTACCCGGGGTGGACACTGAAGCTTTCTTT; cdr3_aa: CSVRQLPGVDTEAFF
d_call: TRBD2; v_call: TRBV25-1; clone_size: .; j_call: TRBJ2-1; cdr3_nt: TGTGCCAGCAGTGATTACCCCTCGACTAGCGGGATGCAGTTCTTC; cdr3_aa: CASSDYPSTSGMQFF
d_call: TRBD2; v_call: TRBV27; clone_size: many; j_call: TRBJ2-1; cdr3_nt: TGTGCCAGCCGTGGACTAGCGGGAGCAGAAACCTACAATGAGCAGTTCTTC; cdr3_aa: CASRGLAGAETYNEQFF
d_call: TRBD2; v_call: TRBV6-6; clone_size: .; j_call: TRBJ2-1; cdr3_nt: TGTGCCAGCAGCTCCGGGACTAGCGGTTACAATGGGCAGTTCTTC; cdr3_aa: CASSSGTSGYNGQFF
d_call: .; v_call: TRBV24-1; clone_size: many; j_call: TRBJ1-5; cdr3_nt: TGTGCCACCAGTGAGGCAGGGGTGAGCAATCAGCCCCAGCATTTT; cdr3_aa: CATSEAGVSNQPQHF
d_call: .; v_call: TRBV15; clone_size: many; j_call: TRBJ1-5; cdr3_nt: TGTGCCACCAGCAGAGGCAGATTCAATCAGCCCCAGCATTTT; cdr3_aa: CATSRGRFNQPQHF
d_call: TRBD1; v_call: TRBV5-6; clone_size: few; j_call: TRBJ2-5; cdr3_nt: TGTGCCAGCAGCTTGGCCGGGACAGTCCAAGAGACCCAGTACTTC; cdr3_aa: CASSLAGTVQETQYF
d_call: TRBD1; v_call: TRBV6-2/TRBV6-3; clone_size: many; j_call: TRBJ1-5; cdr3_nt: TGTGCCAGCAATGATCCGGGACAGGGGAAGGAACAGCCCCAGCATTTT; cdr3_aa: CASNDPGQGKEQPQHF
d_call: .; v_call: TRBV5-6; clone_size: few; j_call: TRBJ2-3; cdr3_nt: TGTGCCAGCAGCCGGGCCGATACGCAGTATTTT; cdr3_aa: CASSRADTQYF
d_call: .; v_call: TRBV5-5; clone_size: few; j_call: TRBJ1-4; cdr3_nt: TGTGCCAGCAGCATGGGACATCGGGCAACTAATGAAAAACTGTTTTTT; cdr3_aa: CASSMGHRATNEKLFF
d_call: .; v_call: TRBV3-1; clone_size: many; j_call: TRBJ2-1; cdr3_nt: TGTGCCAGCAGCACCTACAATGAGCAGTTCTTC; cdr3_aa: CASSTYNEQFF
d_call: .; v_call: TRBV7-3; clone_size: once; j_call: TRBJ1-1; cdr3_nt: TGTGCCAGCAGCTTAGGACACAAGAACACTGAAGCTTTCTTT; cdr3_aa: CASSLGHKNTEAFF
d_call: .; v_call: TRBV4-2; clone_size: .; j_call: TRBJ2-7; cdr3_nt: TGTGCCAGCAGCCAAGGGCGGGGCACCTACGAGCAGTACTTC; cdr3_aa: CASSQGRGTYEQYF
d_call: TRBD1; v_call: TRBV19; clone_size: .; j_call: TRBJ1-5; cdr3_nt: TGTGCCAGTAGTCCGATGGACAGGGGCGCAAATCAGCCCCAGCATTTT; cdr3_aa: CASSPMDRGANQPQHF
d_call: TRBD1; v_call: TRBV3-1; clone_size: many; j_call: TRBJ2-7; cdr3_nt: TGTGCCAGCAGCCCCCCTTTGTTAGGGGGCTACTCCTACGAGCAGTACTTC; cdr3_aa: CASSPPLLGGYSYEQYF
d_call: .; v_call: TRBV20-1; clone_size: many; j_call: TRBJ2-1; cdr3_nt: TGCAGTGCTTATGTCCGGGTTCGGGCCAATGAGCAGTTCTTC; cdr3_aa: CSAYVRVRANEQFF
d_call: .; v_call: TRBV6-5; clone_size: .; j_call: TRBJ2-2; cdr3_nt: TGTGCCAGCAGTTACATCGGGAACACCGGGGAGCTGTTTTTT; cdr3_aa: CASSYIGNTGELFF
d_call: .; v_call: TRBV20-1; clone_size: many; j_call: TRBJ2-7; cdr3_nt: TGCAGTGCTCCCCTCTACTACGAGCAGTACTTC; cdr3_aa: CSAPLYYEQYF